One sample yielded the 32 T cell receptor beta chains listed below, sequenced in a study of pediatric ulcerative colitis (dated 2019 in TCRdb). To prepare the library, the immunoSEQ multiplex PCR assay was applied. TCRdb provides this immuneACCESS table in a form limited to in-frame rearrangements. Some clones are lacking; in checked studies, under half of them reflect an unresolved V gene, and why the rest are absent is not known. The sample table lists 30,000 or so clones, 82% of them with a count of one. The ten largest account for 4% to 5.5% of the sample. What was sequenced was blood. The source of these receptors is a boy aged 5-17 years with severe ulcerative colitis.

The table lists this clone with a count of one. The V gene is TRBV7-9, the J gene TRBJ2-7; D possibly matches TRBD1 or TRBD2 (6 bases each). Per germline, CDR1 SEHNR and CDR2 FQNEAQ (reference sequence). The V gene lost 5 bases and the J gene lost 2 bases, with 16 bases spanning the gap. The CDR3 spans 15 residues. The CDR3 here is CASSRQGTGTYEQYF. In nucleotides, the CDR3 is TGTGCCAGCAGCCGTCAGGGGACTGGTACCTACGAGCAGTACTTC.

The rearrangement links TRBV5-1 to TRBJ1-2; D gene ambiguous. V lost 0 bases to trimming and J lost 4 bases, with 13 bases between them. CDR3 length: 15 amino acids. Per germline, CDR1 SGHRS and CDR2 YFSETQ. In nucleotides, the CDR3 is TGCGCCAGCAGCTTGGCTTGGACCTCAGGCTATGGCTACACCTTC. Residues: CASSLAWTSGYGYTF.

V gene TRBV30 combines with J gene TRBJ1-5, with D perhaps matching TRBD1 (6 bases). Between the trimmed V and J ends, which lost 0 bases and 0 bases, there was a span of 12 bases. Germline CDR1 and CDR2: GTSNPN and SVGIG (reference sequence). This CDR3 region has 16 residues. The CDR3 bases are TGTGCCTGGAGTGTACCAGGGGATTTTAGCAATCAGCCCCAGCATTTT. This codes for CAWSVPGDFSNQPQHF. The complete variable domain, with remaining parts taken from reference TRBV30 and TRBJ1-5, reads SQTIHQWPATLVQPVGSPLSLECTVEGTSNPNLYWYRQAAGRGLQLLFYSVGIGQISSEVPQNLSASRPQDRQFILSSKKLLLSDSGFYLCAWSVPGDFSNQPQHFGDGTRLSIL.

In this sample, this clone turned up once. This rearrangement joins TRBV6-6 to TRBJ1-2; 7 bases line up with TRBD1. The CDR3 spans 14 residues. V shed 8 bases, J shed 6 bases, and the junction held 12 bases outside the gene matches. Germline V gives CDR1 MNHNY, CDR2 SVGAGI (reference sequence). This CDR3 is CASLMTGNPHGYTF. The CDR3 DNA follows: TGTGCCAGCTTGATGACAGGGAATCCCCATGGCTACACCTTC.

CDR3 DNA sequence: TGTGCCAGCAGCCCACGCTGGCAGCGGGGTTCCTACGAGCAGTACTTC. Its translation is CASSPRWQRGSYEQYF. The rearrangement joins TRBV9 to TRBJ2-7, with 7 bases identical to TRBD2. CDR1 and CDR2 from the germline V gene are SGDLS and YYNGEE. V was pared by 4 bases and J by 1 base, with 11 bases of the junction left unmatched. The CDR3 sequence is 16 residues long.

The CDR3 coding sequence is TGTGCCAGCAGCTCCGGGACCGTCTTTGAGACCCAGTACTTC. Residues: CASSSGTVFETQYF. J is TRBJ2-5 and V is TRBV7-9; tentatively, D is TRBD1 or TRBD2 (5 bases each). This CDR3 has 14 amino acids. Trimming shortened V by 4 bases and J by 5 bases, and 14 bases separated the two germline ends. The germline V gene has CDR1 SEHNR and CDR2 FQNEAQ (reference sequence).

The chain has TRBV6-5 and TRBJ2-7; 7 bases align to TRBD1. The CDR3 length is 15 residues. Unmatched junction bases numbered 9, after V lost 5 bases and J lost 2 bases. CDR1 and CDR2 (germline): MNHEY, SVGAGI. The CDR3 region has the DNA TGTGCCAGCAGTCCACCGGGACAGTACACCTACGAGCAGTACTTC. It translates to CASSPPGQYTYEQYF.

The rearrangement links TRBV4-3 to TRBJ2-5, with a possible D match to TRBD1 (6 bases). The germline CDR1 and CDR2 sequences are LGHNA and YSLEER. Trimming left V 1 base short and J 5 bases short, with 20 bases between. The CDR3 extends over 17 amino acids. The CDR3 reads CASSQAHSGTWGETQYF. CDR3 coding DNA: TGCGCCAGCAGCCAAGCCCACTCCGGGACATGGGGGGAGACCCAGTACTTC.

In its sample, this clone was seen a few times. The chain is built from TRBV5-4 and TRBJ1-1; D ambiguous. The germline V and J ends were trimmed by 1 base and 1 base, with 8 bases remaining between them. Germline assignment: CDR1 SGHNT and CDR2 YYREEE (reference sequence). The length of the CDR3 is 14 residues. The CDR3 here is CASSLSGGNTEAFF. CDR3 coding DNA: TGTGCCAGCAGCTTGTCAGGAGGGAACACTGAAGCTTTCTTT.

CDR3 nucleotide sequence: TGCGCCAGCAGCTTGGTGGCGACGCAGGAAGAGACCCAGTACTTC. Protein: CASSLVATQEETQYF. V gene TRBV5-1 combines with J gene TRBJ2-5; no firm D call. Germline V gives CDR1 SGHRS, CDR2 YFSETQ. The ends were cut back, 0 bases at V and 3 bases at J, with 12 bases in the middle. The CDR3 consists of 15 residues.

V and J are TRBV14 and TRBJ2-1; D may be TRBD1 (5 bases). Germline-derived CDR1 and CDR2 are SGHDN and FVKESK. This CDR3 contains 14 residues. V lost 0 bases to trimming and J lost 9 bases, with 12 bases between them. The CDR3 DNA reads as TGTGCCAGCAGCCAAGAGGACAAGGGCAGTGAGCAGTTCTTC. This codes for CASSQEDKGSEQFF.

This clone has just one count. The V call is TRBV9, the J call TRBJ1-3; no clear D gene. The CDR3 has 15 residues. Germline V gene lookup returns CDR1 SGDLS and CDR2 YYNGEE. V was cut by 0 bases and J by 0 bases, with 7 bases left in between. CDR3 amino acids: CASSVGGASGNTIYF. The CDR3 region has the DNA TGTGCCAGCAGCGTAGGCGGCGCCTCTGGAAACACCATATATTTT. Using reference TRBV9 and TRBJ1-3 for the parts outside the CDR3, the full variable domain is DSGVTQTPKHLITATGQRVTLRCSPRSGDLSVYWYQQSLDQGLQFLIQYYNGEERAKGNILERFSAQQFPDLHSELNLSSLELGDSALYFCASSVGGASGNTIYFGEGSWLTVV.

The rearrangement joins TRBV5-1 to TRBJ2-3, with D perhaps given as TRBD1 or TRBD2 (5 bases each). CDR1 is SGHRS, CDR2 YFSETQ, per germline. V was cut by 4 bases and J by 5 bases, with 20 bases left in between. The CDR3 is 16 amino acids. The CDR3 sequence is CASSAAQSGAGDTQYF. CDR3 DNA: TGCGCCAGCAGCGCCGCCCAATCCGGGGCGGGAGATACGCAGTATTTT. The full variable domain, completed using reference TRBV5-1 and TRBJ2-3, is KAGVTQTPRYLIKTRGQQVTLSCSPISGHRSVSWYQQTPGQGLQFLFEYFSETQRNKGNFPGRFSGRQFSNSRSEMNVSTLELGDSALYLCASSAAQSGAGDTQYFGPGTRLTVL.

CDR3: CASSQDEGALGGYTF. CDR3 nucleotides: TGCGCCAGCAGCCAAGATGAGGGGGCTCTTGGTGGCTACACCTTC. The chain is built from TRBV4-1 and TRBJ1-2; 7 bases map to TRBD1. Germline values: CDR1 MGHRA, CDR2 YSYEKL. CDR3 size: 15 residues. Unmatched junction bases numbered 8, after V lost 0 bases and J lost 7 bases.

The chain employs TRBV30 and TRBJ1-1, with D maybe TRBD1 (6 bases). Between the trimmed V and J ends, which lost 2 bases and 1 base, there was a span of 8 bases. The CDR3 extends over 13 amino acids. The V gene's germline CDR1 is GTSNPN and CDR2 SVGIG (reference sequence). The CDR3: CAWSRDTNTEAFF. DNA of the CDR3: TGTGCCTGGAGTCGGGACACGAACACTGAAGCTTTCTTT.

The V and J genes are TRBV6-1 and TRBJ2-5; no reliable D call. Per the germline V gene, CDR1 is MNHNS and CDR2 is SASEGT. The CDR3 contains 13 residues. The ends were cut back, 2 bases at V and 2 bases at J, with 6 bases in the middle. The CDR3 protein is CASSELLQETQYF. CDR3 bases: TGTGCCAGCAGTGAATTACTGCAAGAGACCCAGTACTTC.

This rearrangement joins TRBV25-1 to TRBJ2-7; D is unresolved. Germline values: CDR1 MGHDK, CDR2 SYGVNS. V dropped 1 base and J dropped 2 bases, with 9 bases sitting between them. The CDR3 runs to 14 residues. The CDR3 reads CASSESVPAYEQYF. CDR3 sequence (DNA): TGTGCCAGCAGTGAATCCGTACCAGCCTACGAGCAGTACTTC.

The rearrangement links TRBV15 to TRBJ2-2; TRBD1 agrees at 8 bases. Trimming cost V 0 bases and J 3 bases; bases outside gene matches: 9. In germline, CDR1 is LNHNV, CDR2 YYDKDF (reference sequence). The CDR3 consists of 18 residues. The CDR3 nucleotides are TGTGCCACCAGCAGAGAAGTCCAGGGGGCCTTAGACACCGGGGAGCTGTTTTTT. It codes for CATSREVQGALDTGELFF.

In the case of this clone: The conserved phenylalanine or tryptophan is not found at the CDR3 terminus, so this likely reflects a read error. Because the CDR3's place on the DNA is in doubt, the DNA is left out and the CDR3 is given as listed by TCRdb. CDR3 loop: CASRVDGAGAYTI. This rearrangement joins TRBV2 to TRBJ2-7; TRBD1 reflects the table's D call only, with no check against the DNA. The CDR3 is 13 amino acids in total, end residues counted. Germline lookup yields CDR1 SNHLY and CDR2 FYNNEI.

The CDR3 region is CASSQGRSNYGYTF. CDR3 coding DNA: TGCGCCAGCAGCCAAGGACGTTCTAACTATGGCTACACCTTC. This chain connects TRBV4-3 to TRBJ1-2, with D uncertain. This CDR3 region has 14 residues. CDR1 LGHNA and CDR2 YSLEER come from the germline V gene. The V end lost 1 base, the J end lost 0 bases, and 6 bases lay between the germline ends.

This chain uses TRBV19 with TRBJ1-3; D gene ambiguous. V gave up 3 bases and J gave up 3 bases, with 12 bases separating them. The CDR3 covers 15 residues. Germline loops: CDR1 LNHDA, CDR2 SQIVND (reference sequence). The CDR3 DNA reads TGTGCCAGTAGTATCATTTCAGGCTATGGAAACACCATATATTTT. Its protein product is CASSIISGYGNTIYF.

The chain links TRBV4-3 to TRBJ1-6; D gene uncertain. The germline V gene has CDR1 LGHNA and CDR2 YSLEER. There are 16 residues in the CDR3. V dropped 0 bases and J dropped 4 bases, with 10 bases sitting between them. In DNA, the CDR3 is TGCGCCAGCAGCCAAGATTACGGCCCTTATAATTCACCCCTCCACTTT. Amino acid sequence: CASSQDYGPYNSPLHF.

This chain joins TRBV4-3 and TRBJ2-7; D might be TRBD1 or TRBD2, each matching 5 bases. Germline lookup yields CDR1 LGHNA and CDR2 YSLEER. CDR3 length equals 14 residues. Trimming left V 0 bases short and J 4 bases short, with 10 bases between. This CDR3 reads CASSQDRGFYEQYF. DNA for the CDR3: TGCGCCAGCAGCCAAGATCGGGGCTTTTACGAGCAGTACTTC.

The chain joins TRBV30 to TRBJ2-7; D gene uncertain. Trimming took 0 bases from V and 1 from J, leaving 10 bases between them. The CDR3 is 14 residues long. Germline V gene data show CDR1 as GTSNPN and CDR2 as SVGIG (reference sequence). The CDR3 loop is CAWSVKPTSYEQYF. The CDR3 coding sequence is TGTGCCTGGAGTGTAAAGCCTACATCCTACGAGCAGTACTTC. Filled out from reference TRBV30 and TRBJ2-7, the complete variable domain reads SQTIHQWPATLVQPVGSPLSLECTVEGTSNPNLYWYRQAAGRGLQLLFYSVGIGQISSEVPQNLSASRPQDRQFILSSKKLLLSDSGFYLCAWSVKPTSYEQYFGPGTRLTVT.

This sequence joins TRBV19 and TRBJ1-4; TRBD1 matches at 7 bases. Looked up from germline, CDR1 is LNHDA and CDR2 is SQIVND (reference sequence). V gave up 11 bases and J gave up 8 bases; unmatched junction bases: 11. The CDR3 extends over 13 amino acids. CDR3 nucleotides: TGTGCCTCTTCGACAGGGCCATCAGAAAAACTGTTTTTT. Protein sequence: CASSTGPSEKLFF.

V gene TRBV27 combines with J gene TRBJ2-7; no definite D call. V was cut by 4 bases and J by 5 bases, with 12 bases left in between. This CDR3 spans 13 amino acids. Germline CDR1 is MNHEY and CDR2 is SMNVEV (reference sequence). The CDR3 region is CASSSVVLNEQYF. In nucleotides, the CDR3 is TGTGCCAGCAGTTCGGTTGTTCTGAACGAGCAGTACTTC.

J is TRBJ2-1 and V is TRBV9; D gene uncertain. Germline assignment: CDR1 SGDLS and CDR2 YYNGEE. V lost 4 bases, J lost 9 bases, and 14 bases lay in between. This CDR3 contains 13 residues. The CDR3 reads CASSFMGAPEQFF. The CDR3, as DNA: TGTGCCAGCAGCTTTATGGGTGCGCCTGAGCAGTTCTTC.

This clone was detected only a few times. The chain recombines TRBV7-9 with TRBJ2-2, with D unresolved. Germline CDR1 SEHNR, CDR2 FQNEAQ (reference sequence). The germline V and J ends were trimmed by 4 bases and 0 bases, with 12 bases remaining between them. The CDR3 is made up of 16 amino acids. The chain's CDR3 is CASSSALQTNTGELFF. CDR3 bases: TGTGCCAGCAGCTCCGCCCTACAGACGAACACCGGGGAGCTGTTTTTT. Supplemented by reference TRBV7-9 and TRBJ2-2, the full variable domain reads DTGVSQNPRHKITKRGQNVTFRCDPISEHNRLYWYRQTLGQGPEFLTYFQNEAQLEKSRLLSDRFSAERPKGSFSTLEIQRTEQGDSAMYLCASSSALQTNTGELFFGEGSRLTVL.

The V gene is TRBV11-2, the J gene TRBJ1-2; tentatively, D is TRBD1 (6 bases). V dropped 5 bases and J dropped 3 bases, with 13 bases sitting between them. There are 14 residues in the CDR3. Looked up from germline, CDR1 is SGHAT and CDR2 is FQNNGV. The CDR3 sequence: CASSTQGVYYGYTF. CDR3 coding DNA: TGTGCCAGCAGCACACAGGGAGTATACTATGGCTACACCTTC.

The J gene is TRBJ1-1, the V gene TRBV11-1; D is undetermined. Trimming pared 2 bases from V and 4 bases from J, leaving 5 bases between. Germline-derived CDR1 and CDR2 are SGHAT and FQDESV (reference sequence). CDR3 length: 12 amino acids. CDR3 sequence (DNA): TGTGCCAGCAGCTTACCCAGCACTGAAGCTTTCTTT. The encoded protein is CASSLPSTEAFF.

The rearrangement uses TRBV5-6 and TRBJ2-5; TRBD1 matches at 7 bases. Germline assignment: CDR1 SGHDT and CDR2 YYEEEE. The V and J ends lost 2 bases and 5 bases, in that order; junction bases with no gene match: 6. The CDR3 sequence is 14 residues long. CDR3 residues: CASSLPGGSETQYF. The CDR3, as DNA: TGTGCCAGCAGCTTACCAGGGGGTAGCGAGACCCAGTACTTC.

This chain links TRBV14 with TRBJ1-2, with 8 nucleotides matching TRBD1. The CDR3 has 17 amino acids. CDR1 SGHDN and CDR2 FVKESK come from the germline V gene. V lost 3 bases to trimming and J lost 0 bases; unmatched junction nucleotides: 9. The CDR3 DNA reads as TGTGCCAGCAGCCAGATGGCAGGGGGCCGAGCTAACTATGGCTACACCTTC. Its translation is CASSQMAGGRANYGYTF.